Listed below are T cell receptor beta chains from one sample, sequenced in a study of T cell repertoires in cytomegalovirus infection. TCRdb re-called the reads through MiXCR, storing one row per CDR3 protein. The sample includes a few hundred thousand distinct CDR3 sequences, 35% to 50% of them seen just once. Their antigen targets remain unknown. The source material was cultured PBMCs, sampled from culture after CMV antigen stimulation. These receptors were obtained from a human donor in good health (CMV status not recorded). Some clones in this sample may be carry-over from other donors' samples. The CDR3 runs from the conserved cysteine through the conserved F or W. Each record gives: CDR3 DNA, CDR3 protein, D gene, clone size, V gene, J gene. D genes are given only for firm matches. Clone size is given for some rows only: seen once, a few or many times, or a class if the clone is expanded.

TGTGCCAGCTCACCGAAGACTAGCGGGACCCAGGAGACCCAGTACTTC	CASSPKTSGTQETQYF	TRBD2	-	TRBV18	TRBJ2-5
TGTGCCAGCAGCTTGAGCGGGAGTGAGGAGACCCAGTACTTC	CASSLSGSEETQYF	TRBD2	many	TRBV7-2	TRBJ2-5
TGTGCCAGCAGTTATAAGGGGGCGAACACTGAAGCTTTCTTT	CASSYKGANTEAFF	TRBD1	-	TRBV6-2/TRBV6-3	TRBJ1-1
TGTGCCAGCAGTTTAACTGGTGGAATCAACACCGGGGAGCTGTTTTTT	CASSLTGGINTGELFF	-	-	TRBV28	TRBJ2-2
TGTGCCAGCAGCTTAGACTGGCAAGAGACCCAGTACTTC	CASSLDWQETQYF	-	-	TRBV7-8	TRBJ2-5
TGTGCCAGCAGCTTTACAGGGGCCAACAATGAGCAGTTCTTC	CASSFTGANNEQFF	TRBD1	once	TRBV7-2	TRBJ2-1
TGTGCCAGCAGCTGGGAAGGGGGCTTTGATGGCTACACCTTC	CASSWEGGFDGYTF	TRBD1	-	TRBV7-9	TRBJ1-2
TGTGCCAGCAGTTACTCCGTTACAGATACGCAGTATTTT	CASSYSVTDTQYF	-	-	TRBV6-5	TRBJ2-3
TGTGCCACTCAGACATTAGATACGCAGTATTTT	CATQTLDTQYF	-	few	TRBV24-1	TRBJ2-3
TGTGCCAGCAGCTTAGCTAGTCACTATGGCTACACCTTC	CASSLASHYGYTF	-	-	TRBV7-2	TRBJ1-2
TGTGCCAGCAGCTTAGAGGAGGGGAATGAGCAGTTCTTC	CASSLEEGNEQFF	-	-	TRBV7-2	TRBJ2-1